The clone carrying this T cell receptor (beta chain) was seen only a few times. A much more abundant neighbour one base away suggests this may be a read error. Each individual donor underwent a draw of 8 to 10 milliliters of peripheral blood. The sample belongs to a study of blood T cells in healthy people across ages. Sample-barcoded 5' priming and a J-beta primer mix drove a second PCR of about 6 to 12 cycles. Via MiXCR, TCRdb re-called the 5' RACE reads, giving one row per CDR3 protein. The sample has roughly 790,000 distinct CDR3 sequences; about 42% are singletons. CDR1 and CDR2 (germline): SGHDN, FVKESK. The CDR3 runs to 16 residues.

The chain couples TRBV14 to TRBJ2-1; TRBD2 is a possible D gene (6 bases). The sequencing sample was made of blood. The receptor comes from a woman in her fifties or sixties in good health. CDR3 bases: TGTGCCAGCAGCCAATCGGGGGTAGCGGCCTACAATGGGCAGTTCTTC. It yields the protein CASSQSGVAAYNGQFF.